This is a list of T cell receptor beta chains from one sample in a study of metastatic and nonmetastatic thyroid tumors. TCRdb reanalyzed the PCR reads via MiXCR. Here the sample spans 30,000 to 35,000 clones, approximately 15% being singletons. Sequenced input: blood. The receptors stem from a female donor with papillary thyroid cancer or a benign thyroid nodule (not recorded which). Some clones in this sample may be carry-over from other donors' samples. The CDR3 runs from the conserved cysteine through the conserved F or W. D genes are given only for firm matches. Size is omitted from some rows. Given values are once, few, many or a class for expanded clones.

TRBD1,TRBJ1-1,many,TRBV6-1,CASIRSWDRAMRTEAFF,TGTGCCAGCATCAGGTCTTGGGACAGGGCCATGAGAACTGAAGCTTTCTTT
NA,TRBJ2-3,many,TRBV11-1,CASSLDWGASTDTQYF,TGTGCCAGCAGCTTGGATTGGGGTGCCAGCACAGATACGCAGTATTTT
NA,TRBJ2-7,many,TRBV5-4,CASSLAGSSGYYGQYF,TGTGCCAGCAGCTTGGCAGGATCCTCAGGGTACTACGGGCAGTACTTC
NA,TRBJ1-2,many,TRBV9,CASSVGGGNYGYTF,TGTGCCAGCAGCGTAGGGGGGGGAAACTATGGCTACACCTTC
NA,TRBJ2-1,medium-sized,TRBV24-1,CATSDPPYNEQFF,TGTGCCACCAGTGACCCCCCGTACAATGAGCAGTTCTTC
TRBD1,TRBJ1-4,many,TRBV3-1,CASSRDSTFEKLFF,TGTGCCAGCAGCCGGGACAGTACCTTTGAAAAACTGTTTTTT
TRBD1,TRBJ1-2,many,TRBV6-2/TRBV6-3,CASSAPPGGSLYGYTF,TGTGCCAGCAGTGCCCCCCCAGGGGGGTCCCTCTATGGCTACACCTTC
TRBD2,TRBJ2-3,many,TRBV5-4,CASSLEPTSADTQYF,TGTGCCAGCAGCTTGGAGCCGACTAGCGCAGATACGCAGTATTTT
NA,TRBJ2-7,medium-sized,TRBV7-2,CASSLGGGLFYEQYF,TGTGCCAGCAGCTTAGGAGGGGGGCTATTCTACGAGCAGTACTTC
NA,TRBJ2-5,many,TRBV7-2,CASSSTLSGHSRETQYF,TGTGCCAGCAGCTCGACCCTCTCGGGACACTCGCGAGAGACCCAGTACTTC
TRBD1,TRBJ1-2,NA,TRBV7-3,CASSFGTGTVYTF,TGTGCAAGCAGCTTCGGGACAGGGACGGTCTACACCTTC
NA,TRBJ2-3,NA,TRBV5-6,CASSGSTDTQYF,TGTGCCAGCAGCGGAAGCACAGATACGCAGTATTTT
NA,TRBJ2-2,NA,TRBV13,CASSLAAGYTGELFF,TGTGCCAGCAGCTTAGCGGCAGGCTACACCGGGGAGCTGTTTTTT
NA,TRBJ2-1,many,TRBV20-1,CSARVIGTDYNEQFF,TGCAGTGCTAGGGTTATCGGAACCGACTACAATGAGCAGTTCTTC
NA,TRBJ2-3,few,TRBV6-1,CTSTRESADTQYF,TGTACCAGCACTAGAGAATCTGCAGATACGCAGTATTTT
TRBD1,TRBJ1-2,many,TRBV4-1,CASSQPRTGLFGYTF,TGCGCCAGCAGCCAACCTAGGACAGGGTTATTTGGCTACACCTTC
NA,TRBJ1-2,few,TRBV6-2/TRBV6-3,CASSYRPVGDGYAF,TGTGCCAGCAGTTACCGACCCGTGGGCGATGGCTACGCCTTC
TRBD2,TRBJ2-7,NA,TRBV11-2,CASSSLAGSTPEQYF,TGTGCCAGCAGCTCGCTAGCGGGATCTACCCCGGAGCAGTACTTC
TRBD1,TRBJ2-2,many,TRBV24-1,CATSDVGGSSNTGELFF,TGTGCCACCAGTGACGTAGGGGGCAGTTCGAACACCGGGGAGCTGTTTTTT
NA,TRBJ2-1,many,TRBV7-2,CASSLGGGTYNEQFF,TGTGCCAGCAGCCTGGGGGGCGGAACCTACAATGAGCAGTTCTTC
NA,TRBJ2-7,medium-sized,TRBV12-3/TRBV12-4,CASSFGSYEQYF,TGTGCCAGCAGTTTCGGTAGCTACGAGCAGTACTTC
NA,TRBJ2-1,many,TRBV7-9,CASSLGQHNEQFF,TGTGCCAGCAGCTTAGGTCAGCACAATGAGCAGTTCTTC
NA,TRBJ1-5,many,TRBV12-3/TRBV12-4,CASTVEGLGNQPQHF,TGTGCCAGCACCGTGGAGGGGTTAGGCAATCAGCCCCAGCATTTT
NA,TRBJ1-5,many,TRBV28,CASSLWDGWGSSEPQHF,TGTGCCAGCAGTTTATGGGACGGATGGGGGTCTTCGGAGCCCCAGCATTTT
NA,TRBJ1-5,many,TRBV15,CATSRATGNQPQHF,TGTGCCACCAGCAGAGCAACAGGGAATCAGCCCCAGCATTTT
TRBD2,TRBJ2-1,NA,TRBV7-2,CASSLALAGTSGYNEQFF,TGTGCCAGCAGCTTAGCCTTGGCCGGGACTAGCGGCTACAATGAGCAGTTCTTC
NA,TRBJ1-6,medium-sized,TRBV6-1,CASTDGRDNSPLHF,TGTGCCAGCACCGACGGGAGAGATAATTCACCCCTCCACTTT
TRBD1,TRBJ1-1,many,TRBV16,CASSPRTGNTEAFF,TGTGCCAGCAGCCCCCGGACAGGAAACACTGAAGCTTTCTTT
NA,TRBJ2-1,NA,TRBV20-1,CSAYRVYNEQFF,TGCAGTGCTTACCGGGTGTACAATGAGCAGTTCTTC
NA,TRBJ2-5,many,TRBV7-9,CASSPPSFETQYF,TGTGCCAGCAGCCCCCCCAGTTTCGAGACCCAGTACTTC
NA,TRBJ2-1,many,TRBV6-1,CASRHLIAERYNEQFF,TGTGCCAGCAGGCACCTCATTGCGGAAAGATACAATGAGCAGTTCTTC
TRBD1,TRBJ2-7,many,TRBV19,CASRRDRGSYEQYF,TGTGCCAGTAGAAGGGACAGGGGGTCCTACGAGCAGTACTTC
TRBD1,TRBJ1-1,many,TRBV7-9,CASSDDWTGNTEAFF,TGTGCCAGCAGCGACGACTGGACAGGGAATACTGAAGCTTTCTTT
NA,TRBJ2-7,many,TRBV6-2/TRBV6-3,CASSYRDDSYEQYF,TGTGCCAGCAGTTACCGGGATGACTCCTACGAGCAGTACTTC
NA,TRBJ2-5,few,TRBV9,CASSVGSATVETQYF,TGTGCCAGCAGCGTAGGGTCGGCTACGGTCGAGACCCAGTACTTC
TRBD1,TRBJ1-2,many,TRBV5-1,CASSLVTGAVVGYTF,TGCGCCAGCAGCTTGGTTACAGGGGCCGTGGTAGGCTACACCTTC
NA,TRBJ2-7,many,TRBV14,CASSQDPRGEQYF,TGTGCCAGCAGCCAAGATCCCAGGGGAGAGCAGTACTTC
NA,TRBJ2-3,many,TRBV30,CAWSVSADTQYF,TGTGCCTGGAGTGTTAGCGCAGATACGCAGTATTTT